A single sample is the source of the 14 T cell receptor beta chains below, sequenced in a study of vaccination effects on CD4 cells after COVID-19. With about ten days of culture completed, CD4+ T cells were isolated. Subjects were given two BNT162b2 or mRNA-1273 vaccine doses. The table came from immunoSEQ multiplex PCR; TCRdb's copy has only in-frame clones and leaves some out. The sample lists fewer than 55,000 clones, about three quarters occurring once. Their cognate antigens are unknown. The specimen comprised CD4+ T cells from PBMCs cultured without peptide, sampled after COVID-19 vaccination. The receptors stem from a human donor who received a COVID-19 vaccine.

The rearrangement links TRBV11-3 to TRBJ2-2; no definite D call. The V end lost 3 bases, the J end lost 0 bases, and 17 bases lay between the germline ends. CDR3 length: 18 residues. Looked up from germline, CDR1 is SGHNT and CDR2 is YENEEA. The CDR3 nucleotides read TGTGCCAGCAGCTTTAAGGCGGATGAGGCCGCGAACACCGGGGAGCTGTTTTTT. It translates to CASSFKADEAANTGELFF.

This chain connects TRBV6-5 to TRBJ1-2, with 7 bases that match TRBD1. The CDR3 loop spans 14 amino acids. V trimming: 7 bases; J trimming: 5 bases; junction bases outside the gene matches: 10. In germline, CDR1 is MNHEY, CDR2 SVGAGI. CDR3 protein: CASNTRRTGYGYTF. The CDR3, as DNA: TGTGCCAGCAACACGAGAAGGACAGGTTATGGCTACACCTTC.

The chain is built from TRBV5-1 and TRBJ1-3; D gene unclear. This CDR3 region has 19 residues. Trimming took off 2 bases at V and 0 bases at J, with 21 bases between the two ends. From germline, CDR1 is SGHRS and CDR2 YFSETQ. The chain's CDR3 is CASSFGRQGFYSSGNTIYF. In DNA form, the CDR3 reads TGCGCCAGCAGCTTTGGCAGGCAAGGGTTCTATTCCTCTGGAAACACCATATATTTT.

About this clone itself: Germline and junction disagree at one end, which may indicate a read error. The chain is built from TRBV12-3 or TRBV12-4 and TRBJ2-5; no definite D call. This CDR3 has 10 amino acids. The CDR3 region has the DNA TGTGCCAGCAGTTTAACCGAAGTACACTTC. Amino acids: CASSLTEVHF.

The V call is TRBV5-4, the J call TRBJ1-4; D may be TRBD1 (5 bases). The CDR3 has 12 amino acids. V lost 1 base and J lost 7, with 5 bases in between. CDR1 is SGHNT and CDR2 is YYREEE in the germline V gene (reference sequence). CDR3 DNA: TGTGCCAGCAGCTTGCAGGGTGAAAAACTGTTTTTT. Protein: CASSLQGEKLFF.

This chain joins TRBV3-1 (or the pseudogene TRBV3-2) and TRBJ2-7, with 9 bases matching TRBD1. Germline loops: CDR1 LGHDT, CDR2 YNNKEL (reference sequence). Trimming cost V 3 bases and J 6 bases; bases outside gene matches: 9. CDR3 length: 15 residues. The CDR3 loop reads CASSHGDREGSEQYF. Written as DNA, the CDR3 is TGTGCCAGCAGCCATGGGGACAGGGAGGGGAGCGAGCAGTACTTC.

This chain links TRBV7-8 with TRBJ1-2; no clear D. This CDR3 has 16 residues. The V gene's germline CDR1 is SGHVS and CDR2 FQNEAQ. Trimming took 4 bases from V and 3 from J, leaving 18 bases between them. This CDR3 is CASSYLGSDKDYGYTF. The CDR3 coding sequence is TGTGCCAGCAGCTATCTAGGATCAGACAAAGACTATGGCTACACCTTC. Filled out from reference TRBV7-8 and TRBJ1-2, the complete variable domain reads GAGVSQSPRYKVAKRGQDVALRCDPISGHVSLFWYQQALGQGPEFLTYFQNEAQLDKSGLPSDRFFAERPEGSVSTLKIQRTQQEDSAVYLCASSYLGSDKDYGYTFGSGTRLTVV.

This chain connects TRBV3-1 (or the pseudogene TRBV3-2) to TRBJ2-5; D could derive from TRBD1 or TRBD2 (5 bases each). Trimming left V 3 bases short and J 13 bases short, with 15 bases between. In germline, CDR1 is LGHDT, CDR2 YNNKEL (reference sequence). The CDR3 runs to 12 residues. CDR3 DNA sequence: TGTGCCAGCAGCCAGGGGACGGCACTTCTGTACTTC. This codes for CASSQGTALLYF.

The genes are TRBV6-5 and TRBJ1-4; the match to TRBD1 covers 7 bases. Trimming took 10 bases from V and 5 from J; bases not matched to a gene: 4. Germline loops: CDR1 MNHEY, CDR2 SVGAGI. The CDR3 has 12 residues. The CDR3 DNA reads as TGTGCCATGGGACAGCCGAATGAAAAACTGTTTTTT. Its protein is CAMGQPNEKLFF.

The chain links TRBV27 to TRBJ1-1; D is uncertain. Trimming shortened V by 7 bases and J by 0 bases, and 15 bases separated the two germline ends. Germline assignment: CDR1 MNHEY and CDR2 SMNVEV (reference sequence). This CDR3 is 15 amino acids long. CDR3 DNA: TGTGCCAGCACCCAGTCGCGAAACGTGAACACTGAAGCTTTCTTT. This codes for CASTQSRNVNTEAFF.

The chain combines TRBV10-3 with TRBJ1-1, with D possibly matching TRBD1 (5 bases). The CDR3 length is 16 residues. Between the trimmed V and J ends, which lost 2 bases and 6 bases, there was a span of 19 bases. The germline V gene has CDR1 ENHRY and CDR2 SYGVKD. The CDR3 bases are TGTGCCATCAGTGAGCCCGCCCGGGGACGAGGCGCTGAAGCTTTCTTT. Its protein is CAISEPARGRGAEAFF.

This sequence joins TRBV7-2 and TRBJ2-5; TRBD1 matches at 7 bases. This CDR3 comprises 18 residues. From germline, CDR1 is SGHTA and CDR2 FQGNSA. V shed 1 base and J 5 bases; nucleotides not matched to a gene: 16. CDR3 loop: CASSLVTRGGPLGETQYF. CDR3 nucleotides: TGTGCCAGCAGCTTAGTGACCCGAGGGGGCCCCCTGGGGGAGACCCAGTACTTC.

The rearrangement uses TRBV25-1 and TRBJ2-5; possibly TRBD1 for D (5 bases). Germline-derived CDR1 and CDR2 are MGHDK and SYGVNS. Deletions cut 10 bases from V and 4 bases from J, with 16 bases between. CDR3 length: 13 residues. In DNA form, the CDR3 reads TGTGCCACTAGGGGTTCGGGTTTAGAGACCCAGTACTTC. It is translated as CATRGSGLETQYF.

CDR3 nucleotides: TGTGCCAGCAGACAGGGTTTAGATACGCAGTATTTT. Translated: CASRQGLDTQYF. The J gene is TRBJ2-3, the V gene TRBV27, with D perhaps TRBD1 (6 bases). The CDR3 runs to 12 residues. Germline-derived CDR1 and CDR2 are MNHEY and SMNVEV (reference sequence). Trimming pared 6 bases from V and 5 bases from J, leaving 9 bases between.